This T cell receptor beta chain was profiled in a study of T cell repertoires in cytomegalovirus infection. Comment on this clonotype: Its cognate antigen is unknown.

Findings and caveats of the study: Summed frequency of shared TCR beta families picked out CMV carriers who also had the relevant HLA.

TCRdb reprocessed the reads with MiXCR, giving one entry per CDR3 protein. The table shows around 240,000 distinct CDR3 sequences, with approximately 22% occurring only once. This clonotype was obtained from a human donor in good health (CMV status not recorded). Some clones in this sample may be carry-over from other donors' samples. The sample was CD8+ T cells from PBMCs.

In DNA, the CDR3 is TGTGCCAGCAGCCTTGGGACAGGGGAAACTAATGAAAAACTGTTTTTT. Amino acid sequence: CASSLGTGETNEKLFF. This chain links TRBV13 with TRBJ1-4, with 10 bases identical to TRBD1. Germline V CDR1 and CDR2: PRHDT, FYEKMQ (reference sequence). The CDR3 has 16 amino acids. J was trimmed by 1 base and V by 5 bases; bases with no gene match: 4.